This T cell receptor (beta chain) was recovered during a study of blood T cell repertoires in COVID-19. TCRdb keeps only in-frame clones here, not all; method: immunoSEQ multiplex PCR. The sample carries fewer than 150,000 clones, around 90% recorded once. The length of the CDR3 is 12 residues. V was pared by 10 bases and J by 6 bases, with 10 bases between. Germline-derived CDR1 and CDR2 are LNHDA and SQIVND (reference sequence). Sequenced input: peripheral blood. The chain links TRBV19 to TRBJ1-6; D ambiguous. This TCR was recovered from an elderly woman with acute or convalescent COVID-19. CDR3 bases: TGTGCCACCCGGGGTCCTAATTCACCCCTCCACTTT. This sequence encodes CATRGPNSPLHF.